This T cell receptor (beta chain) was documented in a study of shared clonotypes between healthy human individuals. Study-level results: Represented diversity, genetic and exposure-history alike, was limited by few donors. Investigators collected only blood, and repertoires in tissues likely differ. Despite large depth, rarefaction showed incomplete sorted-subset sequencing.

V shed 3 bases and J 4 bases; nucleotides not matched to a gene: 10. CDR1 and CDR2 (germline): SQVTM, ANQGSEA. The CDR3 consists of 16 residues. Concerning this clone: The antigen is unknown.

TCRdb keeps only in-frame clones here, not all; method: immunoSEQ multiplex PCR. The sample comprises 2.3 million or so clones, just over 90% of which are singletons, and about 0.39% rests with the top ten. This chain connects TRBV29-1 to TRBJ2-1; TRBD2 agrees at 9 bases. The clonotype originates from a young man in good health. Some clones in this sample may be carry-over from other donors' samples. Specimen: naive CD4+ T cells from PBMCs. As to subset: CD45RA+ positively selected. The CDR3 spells CSVEALLAGSYNEQFF. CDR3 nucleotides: TGCAGCGTTGAGGCCCTTCTAGCGGGAAGTTACAATGAGCAGTTCTTC.